This TCR beta chain comes out of a study of blood T cell repertoires in COVID-19. The CDR3 is made up of 16 amino acids. The ends were cut back, 0 bases at V and 3 bases at J, with 15 bases in the middle. CDR1 and CDR2 (germline): LGHNA, YNFKEQ. Authors' data handling: Cell counts per sample came from amplifying reference gene primers. Libraries were prepared by immunoSEQ multiplex PCR; TCRdb keeps only in-frame clonotypes and omits some of them. Clonal size and the V and J genes are those of that table, whereas D and trimming came from the DNA. Among about 150,000 clones listed, around four fifths were seen once.

Input material: peripheral blood. The V call is TRBV4-2, the J call TRBJ2-7; a weak D match, TRBD2 (5 bases). This clonotype was sampled from a woman of 80 years or more with acute or convalescent COVID-19. CDR3 region: CASSQDVGQTNYEQYF. In DNA, the CDR3 is TGTGCCAGCAGCCAAGACGTCGGGCAGACTAACTACGAGCAGTACTTC.